This entry features one T cell receptor (beta chain) sequence. CDR3 length: 12 residues. Looked up from germline, CDR1 is SNHLY and CDR2 is FYNNEI. V was shortened by 5 bases and J by 6 bases, with 7 bases between the two germline ends. These data originate in a study of blood T cell repertoires in COVID-19. Profiling relied on immunoSEQ multiplex PCR, and the TCRdb table lists in-frame clones only, not all of them. This repertoire shows more than 200,000 clones, roughly 87% found once; its top ten account for 6% to 7%. Sequences were obtained from PBMCs or T cells enriched from blood (not recorded which). This sequence joins TRBV2 and TRBJ2-2, with D hard to call. The TCR was taken from a woman aged 30 to 39 with acute COVID-19. The CDR3 bases are TGTGCCAGCAGTCTCCCTCCCGGGGAGCTGTTTTTT. As protein: CASSLPPGELFF.